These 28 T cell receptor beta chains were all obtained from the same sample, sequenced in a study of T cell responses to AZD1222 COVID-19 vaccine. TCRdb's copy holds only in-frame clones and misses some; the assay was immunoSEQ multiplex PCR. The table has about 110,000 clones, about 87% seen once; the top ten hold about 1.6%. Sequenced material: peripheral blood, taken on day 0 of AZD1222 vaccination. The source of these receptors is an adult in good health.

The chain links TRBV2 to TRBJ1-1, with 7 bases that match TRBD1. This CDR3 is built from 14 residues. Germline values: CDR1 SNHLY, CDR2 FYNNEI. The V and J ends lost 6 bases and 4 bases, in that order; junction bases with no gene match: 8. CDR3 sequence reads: CASRGRQGGTEAFF. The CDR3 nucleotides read TGTGCCAGCAGAGGAAGACAGGGAGGCACTGAAGCTTTCTTT.

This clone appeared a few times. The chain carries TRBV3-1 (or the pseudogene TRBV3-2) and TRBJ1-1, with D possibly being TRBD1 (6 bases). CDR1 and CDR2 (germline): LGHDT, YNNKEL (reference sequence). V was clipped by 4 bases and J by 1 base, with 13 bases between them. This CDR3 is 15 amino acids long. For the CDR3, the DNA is TGTGCCAGCAGCCCCAGGGGCAAGCAGAACACTGAAGCTTTCTTT. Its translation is CASSPRGKQNTEAFF.

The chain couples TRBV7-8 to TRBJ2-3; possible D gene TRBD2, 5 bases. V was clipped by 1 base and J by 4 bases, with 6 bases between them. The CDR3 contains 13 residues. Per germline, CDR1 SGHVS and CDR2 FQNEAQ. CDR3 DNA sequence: TGTGCCAGCAGCTTAGTCGGGGCAGATACGCAGTATTTT. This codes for CASSLVGADTQYF. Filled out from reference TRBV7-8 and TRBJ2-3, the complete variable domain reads GAGVSQSPRYKVAKRGQDVALRCDPISGHVSLFWYQQALGQGPEFLTYFQNEAQLDKSGLPSDRFFAERPEGSVSTLKIQRTQQEDSAVYLCASSLVGADTQYFGPGTRLTVL.

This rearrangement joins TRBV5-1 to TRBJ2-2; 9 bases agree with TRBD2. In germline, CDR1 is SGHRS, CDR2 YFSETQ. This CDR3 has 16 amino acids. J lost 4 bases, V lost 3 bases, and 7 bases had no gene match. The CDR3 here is CASSWEVAGVTGELFF. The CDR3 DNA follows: TGCGCCAGCAGCTGGGAGGTAGCGGGGGTCACCGGGGAGCTGTTTTTT.

The CDR3 sequence: CASRRDRGPAFF. DNA of the CDR3: TGCGCCAGCAGAAGGGACAGGGGGCCAGCTTTCTTT. The chain uses TRBV10-1 and TRBJ1-1, with TRBD1 identical over 12 bases. The germline V gene has CDR1 WNHNN and CDR2 SYGVQD (reference sequence). The CDR3 is 12 amino acids. J gave up 10 bases and V 6 bases, and 3 bases lay outside the gene matches.

The CDR3 protein is CASRSTGSPYGYTF. The CDR3, as DNA: TGCGCCAGCAGATCGACAGGGAGTCCCTATGGCTACACCTTC. The chain recombines TRBV5-1 with TRBJ1-2; 7 bases agree with TRBD1. CDR1 is SGHRS and CDR2 is YFSETQ in the germline V gene. CDR3 length equals 14 residues. With 5 bases clipped from V and 4 bases from J, the junction kept 8 bases outside the gene matches.

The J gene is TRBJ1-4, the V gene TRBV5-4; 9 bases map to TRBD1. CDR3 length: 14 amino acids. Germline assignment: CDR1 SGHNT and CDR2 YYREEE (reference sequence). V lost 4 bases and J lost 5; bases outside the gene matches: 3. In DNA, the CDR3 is TGTGCCAGCAGCACCGGGACAGGGAATGAAAAACTGTTTTTT. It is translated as CASSTGTGNEKLFF.

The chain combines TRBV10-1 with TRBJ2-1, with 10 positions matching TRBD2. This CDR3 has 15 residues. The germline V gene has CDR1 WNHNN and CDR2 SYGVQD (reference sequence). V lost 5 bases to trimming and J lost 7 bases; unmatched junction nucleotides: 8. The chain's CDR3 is CASSSGTSVTNEQFF. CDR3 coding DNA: TGCGCCAGCAGTTCGGGGACTAGCGTCACGAATGAGCAGTTCTTC.

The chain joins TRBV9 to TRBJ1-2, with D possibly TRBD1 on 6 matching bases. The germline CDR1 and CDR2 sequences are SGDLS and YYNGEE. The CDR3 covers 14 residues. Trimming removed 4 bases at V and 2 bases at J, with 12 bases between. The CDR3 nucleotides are TGTGCCAGCAGCCCTACAGGGTCCAACTATGGCTACACCTTC. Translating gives CASSPTGSNYGYTF. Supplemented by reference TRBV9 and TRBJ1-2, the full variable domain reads DSGVTQTPKHLITATGQRVTLRCSPRSGDLSVYWYQQSLDQGLQFLIQYYNGEERAKGNILERFSAQQFPDLHSELNLSSLELGDSALYFCASSPTGSNYGYTFGSGTRLTVV.

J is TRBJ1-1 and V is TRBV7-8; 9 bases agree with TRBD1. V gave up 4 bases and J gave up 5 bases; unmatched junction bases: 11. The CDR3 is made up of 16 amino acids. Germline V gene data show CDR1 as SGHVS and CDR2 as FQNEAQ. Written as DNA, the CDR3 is TGTGCCAGCAGCTCCAGGGACAGGGCGGATCGGACTGAAGCTTTCTTT. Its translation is CASSSRDRADRTEAFF.

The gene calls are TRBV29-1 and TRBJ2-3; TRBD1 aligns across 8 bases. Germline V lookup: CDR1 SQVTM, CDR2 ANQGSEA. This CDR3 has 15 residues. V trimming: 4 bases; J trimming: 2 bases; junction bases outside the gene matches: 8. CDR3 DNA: TGCAGCGTTGTGTGGACAGGGCTTCCCACAGATACGCAGTATTTT. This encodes CSVVWTGLPTDTQYF.

The CDR3 reads CAWRGSGNYGYTF. The CDR3 nucleotides read TGTGCCTGGAGAGGGTCAGGGAACTATGGCTACACCTTC. This chain connects TRBV30 to TRBJ1-2; the D gene is possibly TRBD1 (5 bases). The CDR3 length is 13 residues. Trimming left V 3 bases short and J 2 bases short, with 10 bases between. Germline V gene lookup returns CDR1 GTSNPN and CDR2 SVGIG (reference sequence).

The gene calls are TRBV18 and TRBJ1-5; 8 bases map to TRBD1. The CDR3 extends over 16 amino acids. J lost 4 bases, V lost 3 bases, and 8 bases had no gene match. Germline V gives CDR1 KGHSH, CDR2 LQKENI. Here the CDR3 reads CASSPGQGGGNQPQHF. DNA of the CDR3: TGTGCCAGCTCACCCGGACAGGGAGGAGGAAATCAGCCCCAGCATTTT. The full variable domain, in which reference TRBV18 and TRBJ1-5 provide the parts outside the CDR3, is NAGVMQNPRHLVRRRGQEARLRCSPMKGHSHVYWYRQLPEEGLKFMVYLQKENIIDESGMPKERFSAEFPKEGPSILRIQQVVRGDSAAYFCASSPGQGGGNQPQHFGDGTRLSIL.

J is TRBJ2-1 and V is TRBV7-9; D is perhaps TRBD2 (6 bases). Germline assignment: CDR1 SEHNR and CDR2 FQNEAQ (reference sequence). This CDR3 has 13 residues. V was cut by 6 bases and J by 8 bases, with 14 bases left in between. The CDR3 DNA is TGTGCCAGCAGGGAGGGAGTGGGCGATGAGCAGTTCTTC. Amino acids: CASREGVGDEQFF.

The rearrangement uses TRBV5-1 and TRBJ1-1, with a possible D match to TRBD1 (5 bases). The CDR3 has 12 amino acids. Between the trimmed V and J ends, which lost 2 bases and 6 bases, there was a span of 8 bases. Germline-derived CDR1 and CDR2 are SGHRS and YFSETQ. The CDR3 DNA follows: TGCGCCAGCAGCTTCGGACAAGCTGAAGCTTTCTTT. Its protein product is CASSFGQAEAFF.

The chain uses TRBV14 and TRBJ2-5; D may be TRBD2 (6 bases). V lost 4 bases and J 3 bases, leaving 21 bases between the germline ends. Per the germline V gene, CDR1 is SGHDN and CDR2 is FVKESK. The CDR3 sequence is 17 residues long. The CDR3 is CASSPNRRDFFEETQYF. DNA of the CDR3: TGTGCCAGCAGCCCCAACCGCCGGGACTTTTTTGAAGAGACCCAGTACTTC.

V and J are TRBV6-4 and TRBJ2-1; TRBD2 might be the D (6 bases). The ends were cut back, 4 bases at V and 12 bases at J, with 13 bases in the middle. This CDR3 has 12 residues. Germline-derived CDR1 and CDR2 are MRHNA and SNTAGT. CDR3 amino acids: CASSAPGGRQFF. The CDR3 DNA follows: TGTGCCAGCAGTGCCCCCGGGGGACGGCAGTTCTTC.

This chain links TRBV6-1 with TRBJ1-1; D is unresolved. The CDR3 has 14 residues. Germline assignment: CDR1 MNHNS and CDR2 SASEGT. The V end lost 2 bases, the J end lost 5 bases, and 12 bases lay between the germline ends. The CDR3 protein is CASSENIRGTEAFF. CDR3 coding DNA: TGTGCCAGCAGTGAAAATATAAGAGGGACTGAAGCTTTCTTT.

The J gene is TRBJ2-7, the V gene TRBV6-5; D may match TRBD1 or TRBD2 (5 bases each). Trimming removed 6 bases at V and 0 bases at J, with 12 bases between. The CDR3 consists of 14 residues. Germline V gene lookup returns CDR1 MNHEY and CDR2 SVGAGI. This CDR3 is CASSRDANSYEQYF. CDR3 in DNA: TGTGCCAGCAGCAGGGACGCCAACTCCTACGAGCAGTACTTC.

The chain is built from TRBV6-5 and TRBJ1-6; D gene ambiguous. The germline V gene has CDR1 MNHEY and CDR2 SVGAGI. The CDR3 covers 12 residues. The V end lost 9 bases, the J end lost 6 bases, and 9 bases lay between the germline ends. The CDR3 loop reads CASYGSNSPLHF. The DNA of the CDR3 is TGTGCCAGTTACGGGAGTAATTCACCCCTCCACTTT.

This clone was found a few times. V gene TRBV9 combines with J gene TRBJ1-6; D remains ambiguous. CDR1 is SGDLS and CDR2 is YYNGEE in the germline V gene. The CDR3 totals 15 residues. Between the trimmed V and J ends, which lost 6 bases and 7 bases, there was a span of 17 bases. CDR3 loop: CASTLSTTVNSPLHF. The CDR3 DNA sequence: TGTGCCAGCACGCTATCGACCACGGTGAATTCACCCCTCCACTTT.

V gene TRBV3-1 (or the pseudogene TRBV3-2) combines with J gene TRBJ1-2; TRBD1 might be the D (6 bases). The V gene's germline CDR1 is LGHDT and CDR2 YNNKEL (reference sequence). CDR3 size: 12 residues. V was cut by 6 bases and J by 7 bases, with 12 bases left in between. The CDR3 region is CASRTQGGGYTF. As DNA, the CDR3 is TGTGCCAGCAGGACACAGGGTGGTGGCTACACCTTC.

This CDR3 reads CASSTWGGGPSGEQYF. The CDR3 DNA reads as TGTGCCAGCAGCACCTGGGGGGGAGGGCCGAGTGGTGAGCAGTACTTC. The chain uses TRBV5-8 and TRBJ2-7; TRBD2 matches 7 bases. This CDR3 has 16 residues. V shed 4 bases, J shed 7 bases, and the junction held 17 bases outside the gene matches. Germline loops: CDR1 SGHTS, CDR2 YDEGEE.

Here the CDR3 DNA reads TGTGCCAGCTCACGAAACGGACAGCAGAACACTGAAGCTTTCTTT. Translated: CASSRNGQQNTEAFF. The chain links TRBV18 to TRBJ1-1, with a weak D call TRBD1 (6 bases). Between the trimmed V and J ends, which lost 4 bases and 1 base, there was a span of 13 bases. CDR1 and CDR2 (germline): KGHSH, LQKENI. CDR3 length equals 15 residues.

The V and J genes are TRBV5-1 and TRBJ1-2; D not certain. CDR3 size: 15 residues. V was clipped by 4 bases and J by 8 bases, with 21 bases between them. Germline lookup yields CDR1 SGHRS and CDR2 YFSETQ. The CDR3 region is CASSVEGALGGGYTF. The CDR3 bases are TGCGCCAGCAGCGTGGAAGGTGCCCTTGGAGGCGGCTACACCTTC.

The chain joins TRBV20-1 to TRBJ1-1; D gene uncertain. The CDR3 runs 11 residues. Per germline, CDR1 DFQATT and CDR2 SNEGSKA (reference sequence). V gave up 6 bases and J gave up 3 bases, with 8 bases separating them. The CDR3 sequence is CSADRDTEAFF. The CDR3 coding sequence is TGCAGTGCCGACCGGGACACTGAAGCTTTCTTT.

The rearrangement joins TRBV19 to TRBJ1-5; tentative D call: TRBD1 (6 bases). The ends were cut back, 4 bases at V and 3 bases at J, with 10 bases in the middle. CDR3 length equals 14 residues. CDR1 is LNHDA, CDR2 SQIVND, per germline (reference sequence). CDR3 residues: CASSNQGFNQPQHF. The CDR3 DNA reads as TGTGCCAGTAGTAACCAGGGGTTCAATCAGCCCCAGCATTTT.

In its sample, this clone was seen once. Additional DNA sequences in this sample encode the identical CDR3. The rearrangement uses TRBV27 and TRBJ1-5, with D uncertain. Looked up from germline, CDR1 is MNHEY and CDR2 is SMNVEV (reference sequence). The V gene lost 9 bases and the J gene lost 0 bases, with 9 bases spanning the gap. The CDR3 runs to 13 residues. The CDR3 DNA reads TGTGCCAGTTCCCTAGGTAGCAATCAGCCCCAGCATTTT. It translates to CASSLGSNQPQHF.